This passage covers 29 T cell receptor beta chains from one sample sequenced in a study of OX40 agonist ivuxolimab in advanced cancers. Clones were read by immunoSEQ multiplex PCR, and TCRdb kept only the in-frame ones, dropping some. The table records 25,000 to 35,000 clones, about 81% of them present only once. The material was CD4+ or CD8+ T cells sorted from blood, obtained in a trial of the OX40 agonist ivuxolimab. Every receptor here comes from an adult with an advanced solid tumor such as melanoma, head and neck, liver or kidney cancer.

This chain connects TRBV28 to TRBJ2-1; 9 bases line up with TRBD2. This CDR3 has 13 residues. J gave up 7 bases and V 4 bases, and 2 bases lay outside the gene matches. Germline V gene sequence: CDR1 MDHEN, CDR2 SYDVKM. The CDR3: CASSWGLANEQFF. The CDR3 DNA follows: TGTGCCAGCAGTTGGGGACTAGCAAATGAGCAGTTCTTC.

This clone was seen once. The chain links TRBV6-4 to TRBJ2-3; 9 bases align to TRBD2. The CDR3 sequence is 15 residues long. With V trimmed by 3 bases and J by 1 base, 2 bases remained unmatched. Germline V gene sequence: CDR1 MRHNA, CDR2 SNTAGT. In nucleotides, the CDR3 is TGTGCCAGCAGTGAGTCTAGCGGGGGCACAGATACGCAGTATTTT. It is translated as CASSESSGGTDTQYF.

CDR3 coding DNA: TGTGCCAGCAGGGCGACCATTTATAGCAATCAGCCCCAGCATTTT. It specifies CASRATIYSNQPQHF. V is TRBV28 and J is TRBJ1-5, with unresolved D. The germline V and J ends were trimmed by 6 bases and 0 bases, with 12 bases remaining between them. CDR1 is MDHEN and CDR2 is SYDVKM in the germline V gene. The CDR3 consists of 15 residues.

This clone was detected a few times. The CDR3 DNA is TGCGCCAGCCAAATCACCGGGACATCTTCTATGGGCTACACCTTC. Protein sequence: CASQITGTSSMGYTF. The rearrangement joins TRBV4-1 to TRBJ1-2, with a tentative D call TRBD1 (6 bases). Germline V gene data show CDR1 as MGHRA and CDR2 as YSYEKL. Between the trimmed V and J ends, which lost 8 bases and 8 bases, there was a span of 24 bases. There are 15 residues in the CDR3.

The V call is TRBV2, the J call TRBJ2-1, with 7 bases aligning to TRBD2. The junction had 9 bases not matched to a gene; V was cut back by 2 bases and J by 5 bases. The CDR3 totals 16 residues. Per the germline V gene, CDR1 is SNHLY and CDR2 is FYNNEI. The DNA of the CDR3 is TGTGCCAGCAGTGAACGGAGACTAGCTGCCGACAATGAGCAGTTCTTC. Its protein product is CASSERRLAADNEQFF.

The chain uses TRBV2 and TRBJ1-2; D gene uncertain. CDR1 is SNHLY, CDR2 FYNNEI, per germline. V was pared by 9 bases and J by 1 base, with 12 bases between. This CDR3 is 13 amino acids long. This CDR3 reads CARRGWDNYGYTF. As DNA, the CDR3 is TGTGCCAGACGGGGTTGGGATAACTATGGCTACACCTTC. The full variable domain, in which reference TRBV2 and TRBJ1-2 provide the parts outside the CDR3, is EPEVTQTPSHQVTQMGQEVILRCVPISNHLYFYWYRQILGQKVEFLVSFYNNEISEKSEIFDDQFSVERPDGSNFTLKIRSTKLEDSAMYFCARRGWDNYGYTFGSGTRLTVV.

The rearrangement links TRBV9 to TRBJ2-3, with TRBD1 identical over 7 bases. The CDR3 has 16 amino acids. After removal of 0 bases from V and 6 bases from J, the junction contained 10 bases not matched to a gene. CDR1 SGDLS and CDR2 YYNGEE come from the germline V gene. This chain's CDR3 is CASSVGQGVAQDTQYF. In nucleotides, the CDR3 is TGTGCCAGCAGCGTAGGACAGGGAGTCGCACAGGATACGCAGTATTTT. Variable domain in full (rest from reference TRBV9 and TRBJ2-3): DSGVTQTPKHLITATGQRVTLRCSPRSGDLSVYWYQQSLDQGLQFLIQYYNGEERAKGNILERFSAQQFPDLHSELNLSSLELGDSALYFCASSVGQGVAQDTQYFGPGTRLTVL.

The rearrangement links TRBV6-6 to TRBJ1-1; 8 bases fit TRBD1. J was trimmed by 1 base and V by 0 bases; bases with no gene match: 1. Germline CDR1 reads MNHNY; CDR2 reads SVGAGI (reference sequence). The CDR3 is 15 residues long. CDR3 sequence: CASSYSGTGNTEAFF. Here the CDR3 DNA reads TGTGCCAGCAGTTACTCCGGGACAGGGAACACTGAAGCTTTCTTT.

This sequence joins TRBV13 and TRBJ1-2; TRBD1 matches at 7 bases. The CDR3 is 14 residues long. Germline CDR1 is PRHDT and CDR2 is FYEKMQ (reference sequence). The V segment lost 5 bases and the J segment 7 bases; nucleotides outside the gene matches: 10. The CDR3 protein is CASSLRGGGGGYTF. In DNA form, the CDR3 reads TGTGCCAGCAGCCTAAGGGGAGGGGGCGGTGGCTACACCTTC.

V is TRBV10-1 and J is TRBJ2-3; possibly TRBD1 for D (5 bases). Trimming left V 4 bases short and J 6 bases short, with 14 bases between. Germline V gene lookup returns CDR1 WNHNN and CDR2 SYGVQD (reference sequence). This CDR3 is built from 14 residues. CDR3 region: CASSAIRATDTQYF. The CDR3 bases are TGCGCCAGCAGTGCGATCAGGGCAACGGATACGCAGTATTTT.

The V call is TRBV14, the J call TRBJ2-3; D perhaps matches TRBD2 (5 bases). Germline CDR1 is SGHDN and CDR2 is FVKESK. This CDR3 comprises 15 residues. Trimming left V 1 base short and J 2 bases short, with 10 bases between. The CDR3 region has the DNA TGTGCCAGCAGCCAAGCTTGGACTTCCACAGATACGCAGTATTTT. As protein: CASSQAWTSTDTQYF.

In the case of this clone: It is unclear where the CDR3 begins or ends on the DNA, so no DNA is shown, and the CDR3 is as TCRdb lists it. The chain carries TRBV21-1 and TRBJ2-7; the tabulated D call, TRBD2, remains unverified against the DNA. TRBV21-1 is a pseudogene segment. The CDR3 is 16 amino acids long, termini counted. The CDR3 protein is CASSKVGSGSTYEQYF.

The V and J genes are TRBV30 and TRBJ1-5; possibly TRBD1 for D (6 bases). V was clipped by 3 bases and J by 1 base, with 13 bases between them. This CDR3 has 15 residues. Germline lookup yields CDR1 GTSNPN and CDR2 SVGIG (reference sequence). CDR3 DNA: TGTGCCTGGAGCACTGGGGGCCGGAGCAATCAGCCCCAGCATTTT. Its translation: CAWSTGGRSNQPQHF.

This clone was detected once. The chain joins TRBV11-2 to TRBJ2-1; D gene unclear. The CDR3 extends over 12 amino acids. CDR1 and CDR2 (germline): SGHAT, FQNNGV. V was shortened by 2 bases and J by 7 bases, with 6 bases between the two germline ends. CDR3 sequence (DNA): TGTGCCAGCAGCTTACTGGCGAATGAGCAGTTCTTC. Amino acids: CASSLLANEQFF. The full variable domain, rest sourced from reference TRBV11-2 and TRBJ2-1, is EAGVAQSPRYKIIEKRQSVAFWCNPISGHATLYWYQQILGQGPKLLIQFQNNGVVDDSQLPKDRFSAERLKGVDSTLKIQPAKLEDSAVYLCASSLLANEQFFGPGTRLTVL.

The count of this clone is one. This chain links TRBV11-2 with TRBJ2-7, with D perhaps matching TRBD1 (6 bases). CDR3 length: 14 amino acids. CDR1 and CDR2 (germline): SGHAT, FQNNGV. V was trimmed by 0 bases and J by 3 bases, leaving 9 bases between them. The CDR3 DNA is TGTGCCAGCAGCTTAGACAGGGGTAACTACGAGCAGTACTTC. Translating it yields CASSLDRGNYEQYF.

The sample holds one count of this clone. V is TRBV19 and J is TRBJ2-7; 10 nucleotides match TRBD2. Germline assignment: CDR1 LNHDA and CDR2 SQIVND (reference sequence). J lost 3 bases, V lost 3 bases, and 5 bases had no gene match. CDR3 length equals 15 residues. DNA for the CDR3: TGTGCCAGTAGTATTCTGAGGACTAGCGGCTACGAGCAGTACTTC. This encodes CASSILRTSGYEQYF.

This chain connects TRBV5-1 to TRBJ2-5; 7 nucleotides align to TRBD1. There are 14 residues in the CDR3. Germline CDR1 is SGHRS and CDR2 is YFSETQ. The J segment lost 4 bases and the V segment lost 4 bases, leaving 7 bases of the junction unmatched. The CDR3 loop is CASSPMTGTETQYF. The CDR3 DNA reads as TGCGCCAGCAGCCCGATGACAGGGACAGAGACCCAGTACTTC.

The chain employs TRBV2 and TRBJ1-3; TRBD1 is a possible D gene (6 bases). The CDR3 runs to 17 residues. Per germline, CDR1 SNHLY and CDR2 FYNNEI. Trimming took off 0 bases at V and 3 bases at J, with 15 bases between the two ends. CDR3 loop: CASSEAQGRVRGNTIYF. The CDR3 DNA reads as TGTGCCAGCAGTGAAGCGCAGGGGAGGGTCCGTGGAAACACCATATATTTT.

V gene TRBV27 combines with J gene TRBJ2-7; 15 positions match TRBD2. CDR1 is MNHEY, CDR2 SMNVEV, per germline (reference sequence). J lost 11 bases, V lost 6 bases, and 11 bases had no gene match. The CDR3 has 15 amino acids. Here the CDR3 DNA reads TGTGCCAGCAGCGAAGGACTAGCGGGAGGGTCGAGGGAGTACTTC. This sequence encodes CASSEGLAGGSREYF.

This chain links TRBV9 with TRBJ2-5, with no clear D. Germline lookup yields CDR1 SGDLS and CDR2 YYNGEE. The CDR3 is 15 amino acids. V lost 4 bases and J lost 1, with 14 bases in between. The CDR3 is CASSPQSRLQETQYF. As DNA, the CDR3 is TGTGCCAGCAGCCCACAAAGCAGGCTCCAAGAGACCCAGTACTTC.

In its sample, this clone was seen once. The CDR3 region has the DNA TGTGCCAGCAGACGACAGGGTGACTCTGGAAACACCATATATTTT. Its protein product is CASRRQGDSGNTIYF. V gene TRBV7-9 combines with J gene TRBJ1-3; 7 bases line up with TRBD1. The germline V gene has CDR1 SEHNR and CDR2 FQNEAQ (reference sequence). This CDR3 is built from 15 residues. J lost 0 bases, V lost 6 bases, and 5 bases had no gene match.

The chain recombines TRBV19 with TRBJ1-3, with a tentative D call TRBD1 (5 bases). V dropped 4 bases and J dropped 2 bases, with 6 bases sitting between them. CDR1 and CDR2 (germline): LNHDA, SQIVND (reference sequence). The CDR3 totals 13 residues. The chain's CDR3 is CASSRGTGNTIYF. In DNA, the CDR3 is TGTGCCAGTAGTAGGGGCACTGGAAACACCATATATTTT.

The chain joins TRBV18 to TRBJ2-7; possible D gene TRBD2, 6 bases. V was trimmed by 6 bases and J by 6 bases, leaving 12 bases between them. Germline assignment: CDR1 KGHSH and CDR2 LQKENI. The CDR3 has 12 residues. The CDR3 bases are TGTGCCAGCTCGCCTACTAGCTCCGAGCAGTACTTC. It codes for CASSPTSSEQYF.

The gene calls are TRBV28 and TRBJ1-4; D is uncertain. The CDR3 runs 15 residues. Trimming took off 1 base at V and 3 bases at J, with 9 bases between the two ends. From germline, CDR1 is MDHEN and CDR2 SYDVKM. The CDR3 DNA sequence: TGTGCCAGCAGTTTATTAGTACTCCCTAATGAAAAACTGTTTTTT. The encoded protein is CASSLLVLPNEKLFF.

In regard to this clone: A much larger clonotype is one base distant, so this may be a read error. The gene calls are TRBV7-6 and TRBJ2-7, with 7 bases aligning to TRBD1. The V gene end was trimmed by 5 bases and the J gene end by 1 base; junction bases not matched to a gene: 2. There are 13 residues in the CDR3. Germline-derived CDR1 and CDR2 are SGHVS and FNYEAQ. CDR3 coding DNA: TGTGCCAGCAGCCCGGGACAGTCCTACGAGCAGTACTTC. Its translation: CASSPGQSYEQYF.

This clone was detected once. The chain joins TRBV5-6 to TRBJ2-1; the D gene is possibly TRBD1 (5 bases). The V and J ends lost 0 bases and 5 bases respectively, with 12 bases between them. Germline CDR1 SGHDT, CDR2 YYEEEE. The CDR3 runs to 15 residues. The DNA of the CDR3 is TGTGCCAGCAGCTTGGGGGCAGGGTATAACAATGAGCAGTTCTTC. Its translation: CASSLGAGYNNEQFF.

The J gene is TRBJ1-1, the V gene TRBV6-1; tentative D call: TRBD1 (5 bases). The CDR3 extends over 13 amino acids. CDR1 is MNHNS, CDR2 SASEGT, per germline. The ends were cut back, 6 bases at V and 1 base at J, with 9 bases in the middle. In DNA form, the CDR3 reads TGTGCCAGCAGCCGGGACGAGAACACTGAAGCTTTCTTT. Amino acids: CASSRDENTEAFF.

This chain uses TRBV5-1 with TRBJ2-2; possible D gene TRBD2, 5 bases. Germline CDR1 is SGHRS and CDR2 is YFSETQ. The CDR3 covers 13 residues. The V and J ends lost 2 bases and 5 bases respectively, with 7 bases between them. The CDR3 region has the DNA TGCGCCAGCAGCTTCACGGGGACCGGGGAGCTGTTTTTT. It codes for CASSFTGTGELFF.

The V and J genes are TRBV5-1 and TRBJ2-3, with 9 bases that match TRBD2. Germline V gives CDR1 SGHRS, CDR2 YFSETQ. The CDR3 covers 15 residues. With 4 bases clipped from V and 2 bases from J, the junction kept 5 bases outside the gene matches. CDR3 sequence: CASSGGLALTDTQYF. The CDR3 bases are TGCGCCAGCAGCGGCGGACTAGCGCTCACAGATACGCAGTATTTT.